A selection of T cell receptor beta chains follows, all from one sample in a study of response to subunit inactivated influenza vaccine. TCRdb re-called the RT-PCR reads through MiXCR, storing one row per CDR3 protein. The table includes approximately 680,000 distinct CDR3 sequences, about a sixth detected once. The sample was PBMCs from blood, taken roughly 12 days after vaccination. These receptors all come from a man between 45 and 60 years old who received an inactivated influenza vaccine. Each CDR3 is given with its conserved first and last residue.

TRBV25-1,CASTIGTSGSNEQFF
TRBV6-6,CASSYRGTGELFF
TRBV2,CASRPDGNEQFF
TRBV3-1,CASSSASGNYEQYF
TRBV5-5,CASSFVYSENYGYTF
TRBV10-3,CAISPSGGSKETQYF
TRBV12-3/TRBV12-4,CASVSGTGNYEQYF
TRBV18,CASSPWSDNQPQHF
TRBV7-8,CASSLVVWTSGNEQFF
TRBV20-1,CSASPWTREYNEQFF
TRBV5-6,CASSLLGGPYEQYF
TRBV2,CASSSRLASGRARTGELFF
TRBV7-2,CASSFAGSTGNTIYF
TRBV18,CASSPPSGGQYGTQYF
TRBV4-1,CASSQEWDGSSYEQYF
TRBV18,CASSPPNQPEAFF
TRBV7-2,CASSSGTTVNTEAFF
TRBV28,CASSWSWGRGVNSYEQYF
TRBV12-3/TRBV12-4,CASRSAGTGFSPLHF
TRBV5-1,CASSLGDRFSSGNTIYF
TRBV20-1,CSARDSARSLGPYEQYF
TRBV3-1,CASSQPGLAMETQYF